Each of the 6 T cell receptor beta chains below was sequenced from the same sample in a study of shared clonotypes between healthy human individuals. Produced via immunoSEQ multiplex PCR; TCRdb's table is partial and in-frame only. The data show 2 million to 2.5 million clones, approximately 96% seen once. The sequencing input was naive CD4+ T cells sorted from blood. Described subset: CD45RA+ positively selected. The source is a man aged 18 to 30 in good health.

The J gene is TRBJ2-2, the V gene TRBV7-8, with 8 bases that match TRBD1. The ends lost 2 bases at V and 4 bases at J; junction bases unmatched: 6. The CDR3 consists of 16 residues. CDR1 and CDR2 from the germline V gene are SGHVS and FQNEAQ. CDR3 coding DNA: TGTGCCAGCAGCTTACGAGACAGGGGAGGCACCGGGGAGCTGTTTTTT. It is translated as CASSLRDRGGTGELFF.

The chain is built from TRBV2 and TRBJ1-5, with unresolved D. Trimming pared 7 bases from V and 6 bases from J, leaving 13 bases between. The CDR3 is 13 amino acids. Germline V lookup: CDR1 SNHLY, CDR2 FYNNEI. CDR3 nucleotides: TGTGCCAGCATCCTGGTGGGAGGTCAGCCCCAGCATTTT. It codes for CASILVGGQPQHF.

The V gene is TRBV28, the J gene TRBJ2-7; D is undetermined. Germline V gene sequence: CDR1 MDHEN, CDR2 SYDVKM. V was clipped by 2 bases and J by 7 bases, with 12 bases between them. This CDR3 is 13 amino acids long. CDR3 nucleotide sequence: TGTGCCAGCAGTTTAAGGAGACCGGAAGAGCAGTACTTC. This codes for CASSLRRPEEQYF.

Here the CDR3 reads CASSEWRQGGPSYEQYF. The DNA for the CDR3 is TGTGCCAGCAGTGAATGGCGACAGGGGGGGCCCTCCTACGAGCAGTACTTC. V usage is TRBV6-1 and J usage is TRBJ2-7; 9 bases are a match to TRBD1. CDR1 is MNHNS, CDR2 SASEGT, per germline. The CDR3 runs to 17 residues. Germline trimming cut 2 bases from V and 0 bases from J; bases unmatched to any gene: 8.

The gene calls are TRBV5-1 and TRBJ2-2; D might be TRBD2 (5 bases). The CDR3 runs 17 residues. V was pared by 4 bases and J by 0 bases, with 16 bases between. Germline CDR1 and CDR2: SGHRS and YFSETQ. This chain's CDR3 is CASSARVRAANTGELFF. In nucleotides, the CDR3 is TGCGCCAGCAGCGCGCGGGTCAGAGCAGCGAACACCGGGGAGCTGTTTTTT.

On this clone itself: Within the sample, other DNA sequences also encode this same CDR3. In DNA, the CDR3 is TGCGCCAGCAGCTTGGTGGCGGGTAACACTGAAGCTTTCTTT. Encoded protein: CASSLVAGNTEAFF. The rearrangement links TRBV5-1 to TRBJ1-1, with no clear D. This CDR3 contains 14 residues. Trimming left V 0 bases short and J 2 bases short, with 8 bases between. Germline lookup yields CDR1 SGHRS and CDR2 YFSETQ.